The entry below gives a single T cell receptor (beta chain) sequence along with its context. These data belong to a study of blood T cell repertoires in COVID-19. Study information: Acute and convalescent COVID-19 samples came from the United States, Italy and Spain.

Authors' methods: Nucleated cell number was recorded as an estimate derived from reference gene primer amplification. Assay: immunoSEQ multiplex PCR; the TCRdb copy retains only in-frame clones and omits some. V and J calls plus clone size are reproduced from that table; the DNA served to infer D and trimming. The sample contains some 200,000 clones, 75% to 80% of which appear only once. The CDR3 is 17 residues long. The clonotype comes from an older woman with acute or convalescent COVID-19. J is TRBJ2-1 and V is TRBV21-1; the D segment call TRBD2 is taken from the table without a DNA check. TRBV21-1 is shown as a pseudogene. The sequencing input was peripheral blood. DNA of the CDR3: TGTGCCAGCAGCAAAAGCAGGCTAGCGGGAGGGGTCGATGAGCAGTTCTTC. As protein: CASSKSRLAGGVDEQFF.